One sample yielded the 10 T cell receptor beta chains listed below, sequenced in a study of blood T cell repertoires in COVID-19. Assay: immunoSEQ multiplex PCR; the TCRdb copy retains only in-frame clones and omits some. The repertoire holds 70,000 to 75,000 clones, 80% to 90% seen once, with 4.8% in the top ten. Input material: peripheral blood. All receptors derive from an elderly woman with active or convalescent COVID-19.

The chain links TRBV23-1 to TRBJ2-1; 10 bases are a match to TRBD2. Being an ORF, TRBV23-1 has a function that is uncertain. CDR3 length: 17 amino acids. The junction had 5 bases not matched to a gene; V was cut back by 0 bases and J by 3 bases. This CDR3 is CASSQSLAGAFYNEQFF. CDR3 DNA: TGCGCCAGCAGTCAATCCCTAGCGGGGGCTTTCTACAATGAGCAGTTCTTC.

Here the CDR3 reads CASSPGTGGTDEQYF. The CDR3 DNA is TGTGCCAGCTCACCTGGGACAGGGGGGACTGACGAGCAGTACTTC. The chain couples TRBV18 to TRBJ2-7; 11 bases are shared with TRBD1. The CDR3 covers 15 residues. The trim removed 3 bases at V and 5 bases at J, leaving 6 bases unmatched. Germline-derived CDR1 and CDR2 are KGHSH and LQKENI. Using reference TRBV18 and TRBJ2-7 for the parts outside the CDR3, the full variable domain is NAGVMQNPRHLVRRRGQEARLRCSPMKGHSHVYWYRQLPEEGLKFMVYLQKENIIDESGMPKERFSAEFPKEGPSILRIQQVVRGDSAAYFCASSPGTGGTDEQYFGPGTRLTVT.

V and J are TRBV2 and TRBJ2-1; no definite D call. Trimming stripped 6 bases from V and 10 bases from J, with 10 bases between. This CDR3 comprises 11 residues. Germline V gene data show CDR1 as SNHLY and CDR2 as FYNNEI. CDR3 nucleotides: TGTGCCAGCAGCCCACTCAGGGAGCAGTTCTTC. It codes for CASSPLREQFF.

This clone was recorded only once. This chain joins TRBV2 and TRBJ2-7, with D possibly being TRBD1 (6 bases). Germline V gives CDR1 SNHLY, CDR2 FYNNEI. The CDR3 has 14 residues. V was shortened by 5 bases and J by 5 bases, with 16 bases between the two germline ends. The CDR3 region has the DNA TGTGCCAGCAGTTGGCCTACAGGGTTCAACGAGCAGTACTTC. Protein product: CASSWPTGFNEQYF.

V and J are TRBV7-8 and TRBJ2-7; no definite D call. The CDR3 contains 12 residues. Trimming stripped 1 base from V and 3 bases from J, with 4 bases between. Looked up from germline, CDR1 is SGHVS and CDR2 is FQNEAQ. CDR3 nucleotides: TGTGCCAGCAGCTTAGTCAGCTACGAGCAGTACTTC. Translation gives CASSLVSYEQYF.

The chain joins TRBV25-1 to TRBJ1-6; weak D call: TRBD1 (5 bases). V was shortened by 1 base and J by 9 bases, with 16 bases between the two germline ends. CDR3 length: 16 residues. Germline-derived CDR1 and CDR2 are MGHDK and SYGVNS. DNA of the CDR3: TGTGCCAGCAGTGAATGGATAGGGGCAATTGGTTCACCCCTCCACTTT. Protein: CASSEWIGAIGSPLHF.

V gene TRBV7-8 combines with J gene TRBJ2-7, with D perhaps matching TRBD2 (6 bases). Germline values: CDR1 SGHVS, CDR2 FQNEAQ. The CDR3 runs 13 residues. V lost 1 base, J lost 5 bases, and 9 bases lay in between. The CDR3: CASSLGLVNEQYF. CDR3 DNA: TGTGCCAGCAGCTTAGGACTAGTGAACGAGCAGTACTTC.

This chain joins TRBV5-1 and TRBJ1-2, with D possibly TRBD1 on 6 matching bases. The germline CDR1 and CDR2 sequences are SGHRS and YFSETQ. This CDR3 has 15 amino acids. Trimming removed 2 bases at V and 4 bases at J, with 15 bases between. CDR3 region: CASSFTGGLGYGYTF. The CDR3 DNA reads as TGCGCCAGCAGCTTTACGGGGGGCCTAGGCTATGGCTACACCTTC. The full variable domain, its missing parts supplied by reference TRBV5-1 and TRBJ1-2, is KAGVTQTPRYLIKTRGQQVTLSCSPISGHRSVSWYQQTPGQGLQFLFEYFSETQRNKGNFPGRFSGRQFSNSRSEMNVSTLELGDSALYLCASSFTGGLGYGYTFGSGTRLTVV.

V usage is TRBV2 and J usage is TRBJ1-5; tentatively, D is TRBD1 (5 bases). The CDR3 spans 14 residues. The germline V gene has CDR1 SNHLY and CDR2 FYNNEI. V lost 5 bases to trimming and J lost 4 bases, with 12 bases between them. Here the CDR3 reads CASSTDSPNQPQHF. In DNA, the CDR3 is TGTGCCAGCAGTACCGACAGTCCTAATCAGCCCCAGCATTTT. Full variable domain (remainder filled in from reference TRBV2 and TRBJ1-5): EPEVTQTPSHQVTQMGQEVILRCVPISNHLYFYWYRQILGQKVEFLVSFYNNEISEKSEIFDDQFSVERPDGSNFTLKIRSTKLEDSAMYFCASSTDSPNQPQHFGDGTRLSIL.

The J gene is TRBJ2-7, the V gene TRBV3-1 (or the pseudogene TRBV3-2); 9 bases agree with TRBD1. The CDR3 spans 13 residues. The V gene's germline CDR1 is LGHDT and CDR2 YNNKEL (reference sequence). V dropped 8 bases and J dropped 3; count of bases not matched to a gene: 5. The CDR3 region is CASQDRGGYEQYF. The CDR3 coding sequence is TGTGCCAGCCAGGACAGGGGCGGCTACGAGCAGTACTTC.